These 27 T cell receptor beta chains came from one sample sequenced in a study of Graves' ophthalmopathy and Graves' hyperthyroidism. TCR beta CDR3 regions were amplified from RNA transcripts. In the first round, RT-PCR was carried out with HTBI primers, and a multiplex PCR formed the second round. One entry per CDR3 protein, called by TCRdb with MiXCR from the multiplex PCR reads. Among approximately 700,000 distinct CDR3 sequences, roughly 41% were seen once, and the ten largest hold approximately 46%. The sequenced material came from peripheral blood. Receptors were obtained from an adult man with Graves' ophthalmopathy.

The J gene is TRBJ1-2, the V gene TRBV10-3; D is perhaps TRBD1 (5 bases). The CDR3 covers 14 residues. Between the trimmed V and J ends, which lost 6 bases and 6 bases, there was a span of 17 bases. Germline V gene lookup returns CDR1 ENHRY and CDR2 SYGVKD. The CDR3: CAIRAGTGNDGYTF. The CDR3 nucleotides read TGTGCCATCAGAGCCGGGACGGGGAACGATGGCTACACCTTC.

This clonotype was seen only a few times. Relative to the germline gene, one junction end is altered; a read error may explain this. The chain recombines TRBV10-2 with TRBJ1-5; no firm D call. The CDR3 contains 16 residues. Germline V gene data show CDR1 as WSHSY and CDR2 as SAAADI. Here the CDR3 reads CASSYSRQTNNQPQHF. The CDR3, as DNA: TGTGCCAGCAGTTACTCTAGGCAGACCAACAATCAGCCCCAGCATTTT.

The CDR3 sequence is CASSLTGTLHYGYTF. CDR3 in DNA: TGTGCCAGCAGCTTGACAGGGACCCTCCACTATGGCTACACCTTC. This chain uses TRBV7-9 with TRBJ1-2; 7 nucleotides agree with TRBD1. The CDR3 runs to 15 residues. The germline CDR1 and CDR2 sequences are SEHNR and FQNEAQ (reference sequence). V was clipped by 3 bases and J by 3 bases; unmatched bases: 7.

This clonotype was seen many times. This chain uses TRBV29-1 with TRBJ1-2, with D hard to call. This CDR3 is built from 12 residues. In germline, CDR1 is SQVTM, CDR2 ANQGSEA. V lost 3 bases, J lost 4 bases, and 9 bases lay in between. CDR3 nucleotide sequence: TGCAGCGTTGACAGTAACCCCTATGGCTACACCTTC. This translates into CSVDSNPYGYTF.

The V call is TRBV7-9, the J call TRBJ2-2; tentative D call: TRBD1 (5 bases). Trimming left V 5 bases short and J 8 bases short, with 12 bases between. CDR1 SEHNR and CDR2 FQNEAQ come from the germline V gene (reference sequence). The CDR3 is 13 residues long. As DNA, the CDR3 is TGTGCCAGCAGCAGATCTCGGACAGGGGAGCTGTTTTTT. This translates into CASSRSRTGELFF. The full variable domain, its missing parts supplied by reference TRBV7-9 and TRBJ2-2, is DTGVSQNPRHKITKRGQNVTFRCDPISEHNRLYWYRQTLGQGPEFLTYFQNEAQLEKSRLLSDRFSAERPKGSFSTLEIQRTEQGDSAMYLCASSRSRTGELFFGEGSRLTVL.

This clonotype was counted a single time. An end of the junction does not agree with germline; a read error may underlie this. The rearrangement uses TRBV7-3 and TRBJ1-5, with 8 bases lining up with TRBD1. Germline CDR1 SGHTA, CDR2 FQGTGA. The CDR3 runs to 13 residues. CDR3 DNA sequence: TGTGCCGGCAGCCAACAGGGGGGACAGCCCCAGCATTTT. Translating it yields CAGSQQGGQPQHF.

This clonotype was observed many times. The chain has TRBV20-1 and TRBJ1-4; D possibly corresponds to TRBD1 (5 bases). The length of the CDR3 is 13 residues. Germline V gene lookup returns CDR1 DFQATT and CDR2 SNEGSKA (reference sequence). Trimming took 4 bases from V and 3 from J, leaving 9 bases between them. CDR3 region: CSAKGVANEKLFF. The CDR3 DNA is TGCAGTGCTAAAGGGGTGGCTAATGAAAAACTGTTTTTT.

This clonotype was counted ten times or more. This chain connects TRBV7-2 to TRBJ2-7, with 9 bases lining up with TRBD2. The CDR3 consists of 16 residues. The V segment lost 5 bases and the J segment 2 bases; nucleotides outside the gene matches: 10. Germline CDR1 SGHTA, CDR2 FQGNSA. CDR3 sequence: CASSPRELAGPYEQYF. CDR3 nucleotides: TGTGCCAGCAGCCCTCGTGAGCTAGCGGGGCCCTACGAGCAGTACTTC.

This clonotype occurred once. This rearrangement joins TRBV29-1 to TRBJ1-4; 7 bases align to TRBD1. The CDR3 covers 15 residues. Trimming at V came to 3 bases and at J to 8 bases, leaving 12 bases not matched to a gene. Germline CDR1 is SQVTM and CDR2 is ANQGSEA. The CDR3 nucleotides are TGCAGCGTTGACACTAGCGGGACAGATGGGGAAAAACTGTTTTTT. It translates to CSVDTSGTDGEKLFF.

This clonotype was seen a single time. The rearrangement uses TRBV25-1 and TRBJ2-2; 10 positions agree with TRBD2. This CDR3 region has 15 residues. J gave up 8 bases and V 6 bases, and 9 bases lay outside the gene matches. Germline V gives CDR1 MGHDK, CDR2 SYGVNS. The CDR3 sequence: CASSHTGGLAGELFF. The CDR3 region has the DNA TGTGCCAGCAGCCACACAGGGGGACTAGCGGGGGAGCTGTTTTTT.

Details on this clonotype: At one end, the junction sequence differs from germline, possibly due to a read error. The genes are TRBV7-9 and TRBJ2-6; 10 bases line up with TRBD1. Germline lookup yields CDR1 SEHNR and CDR2 FQNEAQ (reference sequence). The CDR3 has 15 amino acids. This CDR3 reads CASSLGRQGAYVLTF. The DNA of the CDR3 is TGTGCCAGCAGCTTAGGTCGACAGGGGGCCTACGTCCTGACTTTC.

Many counts were recorded for this clonotype. The chain joins TRBV7-2 to TRBJ2-7; tentatively, D is TRBD1 (5 bases). The CDR3 extends over 17 amino acids. Germline CDR1 SGHTA, CDR2 FQGNSA. Trimming cost V 6 bases and J 5 bases, with 26 bases left between them. The CDR3, as DNA: TGTGCCAGCAGTCCAGACGGGCGTTTCGCAGGGCGCGACGAGCAGTACTTC. Its translation: CASSPDGRFAGRDEQYF.

This rearrangement joins TRBV12-3 or TRBV12-4 to TRBJ1-5, with D perhaps TRBD1 (5 bases). The V end lost 2 bases, the J end lost 3 bases, and 11 bases lay between the germline ends. The CDR3 is 15 residues long. In DNA form, the CDR3 reads TGTGCCAGCAGTTTAATTACGACAGTCAATCAGCCCCAGCATTTT. Amino acid sequence: CASSLITTVNQPQHF.

Note on this clonotype: The conserved phenylalanine or tryptophan normally closing the CDR3 is absent here, so this likely arose from a read error. The chain carries TRBV2 and TRBJ1-5; D not resolved. With 5 bases removed from V and 3 bases from J, the gap between germline ends came to 14 bases. Germline CDR1 reads SNHLY; CDR2 reads FYNNEI. There are 15 residues in the CDR3. The chain's CDR3 is CASSLARDVNQPQHL. The CDR3 nucleotides are TGTGCCAGCAGTTTAGCGCGAGACGTCAATCAGCCCCAGCATCTT.

This clonotype was counted a single time. V and J are TRBV2 and TRBJ1-5; 11 positions match TRBD1. The V gene's germline CDR1 is SNHLY and CDR2 FYNNEI. Losses at the gene ends were 5 bases for V and 2 bases for J; bases not matched to a gene: 11. The CDR3 contains 18 residues. The CDR3 reads CASSYPGQGAGGNQPQHF. For the CDR3, the DNA is TGTGCCAGCAGTTACCCTGGACAGGGGGCTGGAGGCAATCAGCCCCAGCATTTT.

The genes are TRBV29-1 and TRBJ2-5; a weak D match, TRBD1 (6 bases). CDR1 is SQVTM, CDR2 ANQGSEA, per germline. The V end lost 0 bases, the J end lost 7 bases, and 9 bases lay between the germline ends. This CDR3 has 12 amino acids. In DNA, the CDR3 is TGCAGCGTTGAAGAGGGGGCGGCGACCCAGTACTTC. This sequence encodes CSVEEGAATQYF.

This rearrangement joins TRBV7-2 to TRBJ2-7, with D possibly TRBD1 on 6 matching bases. The CDR3 runs to 15 residues. Trimming took 5 bases from V and 3 from J, leaving 17 bases between them. The germline gives CDR1 SGHTA, CDR2 FQGNSA. In DNA form, the CDR3 reads TGTGCCAGCAGCGCACAGGGTGAGGGTGACTACGAGCAGTACTTC. This sequence encodes CASSAQGEGDYEQYF.

This clonotype was recorded a few times. At one end the junction does not follow the germline gene, possibly because of a read error. The chain joins TRBV2 to TRBJ1-3; 7 nucleotides agree with TRBD1. Germline-derived CDR1 and CDR2 are SNHLY and FYNNEI. The CDR3 extends over 15 amino acids. In nucleotides, the CDR3 is TGCGCCAGCAGCCAGGCCGGGACAGTTGGAAACACCATATATTTT. This gives the protein CASSQAGTVGNTIYF.

Turning to this clonotype: The CDR3 does not close with the conserved phenylalanine or tryptophan, likely indicating a read error. The chain combines TRBV20-1 with TRBJ2-5, with D perhaps TRBD2 (6 bases). This CDR3 is 15 amino acids long. Deletions cut 6 bases from V and 0 bases from J, with 17 bases between. CDR1 is DFQATT, CDR2 SNEGSKA, per germline (reference sequence). The DNA of the CDR3 is TGCAGTGCGGAGGGGATGGGGACCGACCAAGAGACCCAGTACGTC. Residues: CSAEGMGTDQETQYV.

This clonotype showed up many times. The V and J genes are TRBV29-1 and TRBJ1-1; a possible D gene is TRBD1 (6 bases). Trimming left V 7 bases short and J 1 base short, with 10 bases between. This CDR3 region has 12 residues. In germline, CDR1 is SQVTM, CDR2 ANQGSEA. The CDR3 is CSGQTGNTEAFF. The CDR3 DNA follows: TGCAGCGGTCAGACAGGGAACACTGAAGCTTTCTTT.

Comment on this clonotype: A much larger clonotype is one base distant, so this may be a read error. The chain links TRBV5-1 to TRBJ1-4; D uncertain. The V end lost 1 base, the J end lost 5 bases, and 9 bases lay between the germline ends. This CDR3 is 14 amino acids long. Germline V gives CDR1 SGHRS, CDR2 YFSETQ. The CDR3 region is CASSLLGLNEKLFF. The CDR3 bases are TGCGCCAGCAGCTTGCTGGGTCTCAATGAAAAACTGTTTTTT.

Here the CDR3 DNA reads TGTGCCAGCAGCTTAGAGGCAGGGGTGGCCTATGGCTACACCTTC. This translates into CASSLEAGVAYGYTF. The rearrangement links TRBV7-6 to TRBJ1-2; TRBD1 might be the D (6 bases). The CDR3 is 15 residues long. The germline V gene encodes CDR1 SGHVS and CDR2 FNYEAQ. V was cut by 1 base and J by 4 bases, with 13 bases left in between.

Note on this clonotype: No DNA is shown, since the ends of the CDR3 on it are uncertain; the CDR3 is the one TCRdb lists. This chain uses TRBV6-6 with TRBJ2-7; TRBD1, the table's D call, was not compared with the DNA. The CDR3 numbers 14 amino acids, ends counted. Germline loops: CDR1 MNHNY, CDR2 SVGAGI (reference sequence). CDR3 in amino acids: CASSVGQGTYEQHF.

V and J are TRBV4-1 and TRBJ1-2; 8 positions agree with TRBD1. The CDR3 spans 15 residues. Germline loops: CDR1 MGHRA, CDR2 YSYEKL. V shed 1 base, J shed 4 bases, and the junction held 5 bases outside the gene matches. The CDR3 bases are TGCGCCAGCAGCCAAGGCGCTCAGGGGGCCTATGGCTACACCTTC. Translated: CASSQGAQGAYGYTF.

The chain joins TRBV2 to TRBJ1-1; no definite D call. Germline values: CDR1 SNHLY, CDR2 FYNNEI. Trimming removed 5 bases at V and 0 bases at J, with 10 bases between. This CDR3 is built from 14 residues. CDR3 sequence: CASSFSLMNTEAFF. The CDR3 DNA reads as TGTGCCAGCAGTTTTTCTCTAATGAACACTGAAGCTTTCTTT.

This clonotype was observed at least ten times. The V call is TRBV7-2, the J call TRBJ2-5; perhaps TRBD1 as D (6 bases). CDR1 is SGHTA, CDR2 FQGNSA, per germline. V shed 0 bases and J shed 2 bases, with 10 bases lying between them. The CDR3 sequence is 15 residues long. Written as DNA, the CDR3 is TGTGCCAGCAGCTTAGCTGGGACACCGCAAGAGACCCAGTACTTC. It yields the protein CASSLAGTPQETQYF. Using reference TRBV7-2 and TRBJ2-5 for the parts outside the CDR3, the full variable domain is GAGVSQSPSNKVTEKGKDVELRCDPISGHTALYWYRQSLGQGLEFLIYFQGNSAPDKSGLPSDRFSAERTGGSVSTLTIQRTQQEDSAVYLCASSLAGTPQETQYFGPGTRLLVL.

The V call is TRBV10-3, the J call TRBJ1-3; TRBD1 agrees at 8 bases. V gave up 3 bases and J gave up 10 bases; unmatched junction bases: 8. CDR3 size: 14 residues. Germline values: CDR1 ENHRY, CDR2 SYGVKD. Written as DNA, the CDR3 is TGTGCCATCAGTGAAGGACAGGGCCGGGAGACCATATATTTT. Its translation: CAISEGQGRETIYF.